A single sample gave rise to the 17 T cell receptor beta chains below, sequenced in a study of blood T cell repertoires in COVID-19 (dated by TCRdb to 2020 to 2022). The library was prepared using the immunoSEQ multiplex PCR assay. In TCRdb, the immuneACCESS table is reduced to in-frame sequences with V and J assigned. These tables do not hold every clone; where another copy was compared, an unresolved V gene accounts for under half, and the others remain unexplained. The table for this sample lists around 200,000 clones; approximately 78% of them were counted only once. In total, the top ten clones hold 10% of the sample. The sequenced sample consisted of peripheral blood. Receptor source: a woman of 80 years or more with acute or convalescent COVID-19.

The chain uses TRBV27 and TRBJ1-2, with TRBD1 matching over 7 bases. V gave up 0 bases and J gave up 2 bases; unmatched junction bases: 9. Germline CDR1 MNHEY, CDR2 SMNVEV (reference sequence). The CDR3 loop spans 17 amino acids. This CDR3 is CASSLSGGQSPNYGYTF. CDR3 sequence (DNA): TGTGCCAGCAGTTTATCGGGGGGACAGAGCCCCAACTATGGCTACACCTTC.

The chain uses TRBV10-3 and TRBJ1-2, with 10 bases lining up with TRBD1. From germline, CDR1 is ENHRY and CDR2 SYGVKD. This CDR3 region has 14 residues. V gave up 7 bases and J gave up 8 bases; unmatched junction bases: 10. The CDR3: CAIKPGGQGNGYTF. Written as DNA, the CDR3 is TGTGCCATCAAGCCGGGGGGACAGGGGAACGGCTACACCTTC.

The V and J genes are TRBV27 and TRBJ2-1; the D gene is possibly TRBD1 (6 bases). This CDR3 region has 14 residues. V was cut by 6 bases and J by 6 bases, with 15 bases left in between. Germline V lookup: CDR1 MNHEY, CDR2 SMNVEV (reference sequence). CDR3 residues: CASRDSLRGNEQFF. CDR3 in DNA: TGTGCCAGCAGAGACAGTCTCAGGGGCAATGAGCAGTTCTTC.

V and J are TRBV28 and TRBJ1-2; tentatively, D is TRBD1 (6 bases). V gave up 1 base and J gave up 0 bases, with 18 bases separating them. This CDR3 spans 18 amino acids. Germline V lookup: CDR1 MDHEN, CDR2 SYDVKM. For the CDR3, the DNA is TGTGCCAGCAGTTTATCCCTCACAGGGACCGGACCTAACTATGGCTACACCTTC. This encodes CASSLSLTGTGPNYGYTF.

The chain uses TRBV28 and TRBJ2-5, with D perhaps matching TRBD1 (6 bases). This CDR3 contains 16 residues. Trimming shortened V by 7 bases and J by 7 bases, and 25 bases separated the two germline ends. Germline V gene lookup returns CDR1 MDHEN and CDR2 SYDVKM. CDR3 protein: CASKGGQSEIVLTQYF. The CDR3 region has the DNA TGTGCCAGCAAAGGAGGACAGTCAGAAATTGTGTTGACCCAGTACTTC.

This clone occurred many times. V and J are TRBV2 and TRBJ1-5; TRBD1 might be the D (5 bases). The germline gives CDR1 SNHLY, CDR2 FYNNEI. Between the trimmed V and J ends, which lost 6 bases and 3 bases, there was a span of 12 bases. The CDR3 runs 14 residues. The CDR3 nucleotides are TGTGCCAGCAGCCGCACAGGCTTCAATCAGCCCCAGCATTTT. This sequence encodes CASSRTGFNQPQHF.

The rearrangement links TRBV10-3 to TRBJ2-7, with D unresolved. The germline V gene encodes CDR1 ENHRY and CDR2 SYGVKD. Trimming took off 3 bases at V and 5 bases at J, with 20 bases between the two ends. The CDR3 runs to 16 residues. CDR3 amino acids: CAISEEGGAGGDEQYF. The CDR3 coding sequence is TGTGCCATCAGTGAAGAAGGCGGAGCTGGTGGAGACGAGCAGTACTTC.

This clone came up a few times. The chain uses TRBV11-2 and TRBJ2-5, with D possibly TRBD2 on 6 matching bases. The CDR3 is made up of 16 amino acids. Trimming stripped 4 bases from V and 2 bases from J, with 17 bases between. Germline loops: CDR1 SGHAT, CDR2 FQNNGV. The CDR3 spells CASSSGALAGQETQYF. CDR3 DNA sequence: TGTGCCAGCAGCTCAGGAGCCCTGGCGGGACAAGAGACCCAGTACTTC.

This chain connects TRBV7-6 to TRBJ1-5; D gene unclear. Germline V gene data show CDR1 as SGHVS and CDR2 as FNYEAQ. The CDR3 spans 15 residues. The germline V and J ends were trimmed by 1 base and 0 bases, with 7 bases remaining between them. CDR3 residues: CASSLVASSNQPQHF. The CDR3 DNA is TGTGCCAGCAGCTTAGTTGCGTCTAGCAATCAGCCCCAGCATTTT.

For this clone: The identical CDR3 is also encoded by other nucleotide sequences in the sample. The chain is built from TRBV6-5 and TRBJ1-3, with D possibly TRBD1 on 5 matching bases. CDR3 length: 13 residues. From germline, CDR1 is MNHEY and CDR2 SVGAGI. Trimming took off 5 bases at V and 4 bases at J, with 9 bases between the two ends. CDR3 coding DNA: TGTGCCAGCAGTACCGACAGAGGAAACACCATATATTTT. It specifies CASSTDRGNTIYF.

CDR3 sequence: CASSISRDIQPQHF. For the CDR3, the DNA is TGTGCCAGTAGTATCTCCAGGGACATTCAGCCCCAGCATTTT. The chain couples TRBV19 to TRBJ1-5; possible D gene TRBD1, 6 bases. Germline lookup yields CDR1 LNHDA and CDR2 SQIVND (reference sequence). Between the trimmed V and J ends, which lost 3 bases and 6 bases, there was a span of 12 bases. The CDR3 sequence is 14 residues long.

This chain joins TRBV11-2 and TRBJ1-3; the D gene is possibly TRBD1 (5 bases). The ends were cut back, 8 bases at V and 0 bases at J, with 17 bases in the middle. The CDR3 runs 16 residues. Germline CDR1 reads SGHAT; CDR2 reads FQNNGV. CDR3 protein: CASRGRGTNSGNTIYF. For the CDR3, the DNA is TGTGCCAGCCGGGGTCGGGGGACTAACTCTGGAAACACCATATATTTT. Full variable domain (missing parts from reference TRBV11-2 and TRBJ1-3): EAGVAQSPRYKIIEKRQSVAFWCNPISGHATLYWYQQILGQGPKLLIQFQNNGVVDDSQLPKDRFSAERLKGVDSTLKIQPAKLEDSAVYLCASRGRGTNSGNTIYFGEGSWLTVV.

The rearrangement links TRBV5-1 to TRBJ2-5, with D unresolved. This CDR3 region has 13 residues. V dropped 4 bases and J dropped 0 bases, with 7 bases sitting between them. Germline lookup yields CDR1 SGHRS and CDR2 YFSETQ. The CDR3 region has the DNA TGCGCCAGCAGCCCACTGTACCAAGAGACCCAGTACTTC. Protein product: CASSPLYQETQYF.

The chain uses TRBV10-3 and TRBJ2-1; 11 nucleotides line up with TRBD2. The CDR3 covers 15 residues. V lost 4 bases to trimming and J lost 4 bases; unmatched junction nucleotides: 3. Looked up from germline, CDR1 is ENHRY and CDR2 is SYGVKD. The CDR3 bases are TGTGCCATCAGTGGGGCTAGCGGGGGGTACAATGAGCAGTTCTTC. Amino acids: CAISGASGGYNEQFF.

The gene calls are TRBV5-4 and TRBJ2-5, with 11 bases lining up with TRBD2. The V and J ends lost 2 bases and 5 bases, in that order; junction bases with no gene match: 8. CDR3 length equals 16 residues. Per germline, CDR1 SGHNT and CDR2 YYREEE (reference sequence). As DNA, the CDR3 is TGTGCCAGCAGCTTAAGTAGCGGGAGGGCCCCTGAGACCCAGTACTTC. The encoded protein is CASSLSSGRAPETQYF.

The J gene is TRBJ1-2, the V gene TRBV4-3; TRBD1 matches at 8 bases. This CDR3 spans 15 amino acids. Germline V gene data show CDR1 as LGHNA and CDR2 as YSLEER. V trimming: 1 base; J trimming: 8 bases; junction bases outside the gene matches: 9. CDR3: CASSQVTGGRDGYTF. The CDR3, as DNA: TGCGCCAGCAGCCAAGTTACAGGGGGTCGGGACGGCTACACCTTC.

The chain's CDR3 is CASSLDLAGNSPLHF. In DNA, the CDR3 is TGTGCCAGCAGCTTAGACTTGGCAGGGAACTCACCCCTCCACTTT. The chain links TRBV7-2 to TRBJ1-6, with a tentative D call TRBD1 (5 bases). The CDR3 sequence is 15 residues long. Trimming took 1 base from V and 10 from J, leaving 14 bases between them. Germline assignment: CDR1 SGHTA and CDR2 FQGNSA.